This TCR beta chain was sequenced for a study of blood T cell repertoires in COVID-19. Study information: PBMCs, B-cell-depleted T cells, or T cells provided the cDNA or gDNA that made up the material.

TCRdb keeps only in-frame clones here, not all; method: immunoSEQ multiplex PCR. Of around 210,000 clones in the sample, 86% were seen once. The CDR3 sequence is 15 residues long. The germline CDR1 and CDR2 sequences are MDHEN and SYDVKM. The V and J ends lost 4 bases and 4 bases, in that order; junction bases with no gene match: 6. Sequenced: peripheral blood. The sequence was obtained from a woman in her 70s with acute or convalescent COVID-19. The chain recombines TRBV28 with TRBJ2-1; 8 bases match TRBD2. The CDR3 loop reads CASSSPGTRYNEQFF. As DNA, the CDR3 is TGTGCCAGCAGTTCGCCCGGGACTAGATACAATGAGCAGTTCTTC. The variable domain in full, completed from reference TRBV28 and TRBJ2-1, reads DVKVTQSSRYLVKRTGEKVFLECVQDMDHENMFWYRQDPGLGLRLIYFSYDVKMKEKGDIPEGYSVSREKKERFSLILESASTNQTSMYLCASSSPGTRYNEQFFGPGTRLTVL.